This paragraph reports one T cell receptor beta chain. The specificity of this receptor is unknown. Base qualities are missing; no much larger clone stands one base away. This sample also contains other DNA sequences that code for the same CDR3. This sample stems from a study of shared clonotypes between healthy human individuals (dated by TCRdb to between 2020 and 2021). At the level of the whole study: A few men and two women, aged 18 to 49 years, made up the cohort. Per donor, three plates each were used for CD4 naive and CD4 memory, two for CD8 naive, and one for CD8 memory. To estimate repertoire size and how much clonotype sharing occurs between individuals, the study deeply sequenced the blood TCR repertoires of five healthy adults. Libraries were prepared and TCR repertoires were sequenced by different laboratories using diverse techniques, in order to increase sequencing depth and limit assay-specific biases. Between about 0.8 and 8.9 billion PBMCs per donor were obtained by leukapheresis. General conclusions and limits of the study: Clonotypes shared by all four sorted-subset donors showed higher generation probabilities than non-shared clonotypes. Pairwise subsampling indicated that sequencing depth was expected to affect the degree of clonotype sharing among donors. Only blood was sampled, and tissue TCR repertoires likely differ from those in blood. The small number of donors limited the genetic and exposure-history diversity represented. About 5% of naive CD4, 3.5% of naive CD8, 2.3% of memory CD4, and more than 0.35% of memory CD8 clonotypes were shared across a few donors. Incomplete sequencing was indicated by rarefaction of sorted-subset datasets, despite the large sequencing depth. Naive subsets generally had larger estimated clonotype richness than memory subsets.

CD8 naive samples were obtained by positive selection for CCR7 among CD45RO-negative cells, yielding a CD45RA+CCR7+ population from which TemRA cells were excluded. Donors were healthy HIV-negative adults with no recently reported acute infections or vaccinations. All donors were Caucasian adults living in Nashville, Tennessee, USA. After blood collection by leukapheresis, PBMCs were isolated using Ficoll-Histopaque density gradient centrifugation and then cryopreserved in the vapor phase of liquid nitrogen. Analytical flow cytometry was used to check the purity and quantity of each magnetically sorted T cell population. Each sorted fraction had its genomic DNA isolated and then quantified by UV absorbance on a Nanodrop 2000c. Using the deep immunoSEQ assay, TCR CDR3 regions were amplified from genomic DNA by multiplex PCR. Extracted genomic DNA from each cell subset was spread evenly across all wells of several immunoSEQ 96-well plates, with each plate serving as a replicate. For sorted subsets, around 200 ng genomic DNA, equal to tens of thousands of T cell genomes, was loaded into each replicate PCR. Purified libraries were quantified with a Qubit 3.0 fluorometer, sized on a Bioanalyzer 2100, and re-quantified with the KAPA Library Quantification kit. Every immunoSEQ 96-well plate was sequenced on a dedicated single-read 150-cycle Illumina NextSeq 550 flow cell. The authors' pipeline ran thus. The immunoSEQ output contained only junctional sequences without quality scores, so filtering could not match that applied to full-length reads. To assign V/J genes and CDR3, sequences were annotated against IMGT germline references using PyIR, a Python wrapper for IgBLAST v1.9. Reads were removed for weak V/J assignments (E-value above 1e-6), missing CDR3, stop codons, out-of-frame junctions, or ambiguous translated residues. V3J clonotypes were defined by identical inferred V gene, J gene, and CDR3 amino acid sequence. To compute the percentage overlap between repertoires, the number of shared unique clonotypes was divided by the size of the smaller repertoire. RTK rarefaction, the Chao1 estimator, and Recon v2.1 estimates of unobserved clonotypes were used to assess repertoire richness. For all TCRbeta clonotypes obtained by the gDNA method from a few donors, generation probabilities were computed with OLGA. The clones in this table, taken by TCRdb from immuneACCESS, are in-frame only. Not every clone is retained; where verified, under half of the shortfall comes from an unresolved V gene, and the cause of the rest is unknown. The V and J calls and clone size were taken over from that table, and D and trimming were inferred from the DNA. A total of 2 million to 2.5 million clones appear in this sample, approximately 94% of them only once. 0.85% to 1.3% of the sample is held by the ten biggest clonotypes.

The CDR3 holds 11 amino acids from the cysteine to the phenylalanine. Solely the CDR3 DNA is kept, with 33 bases framed from the first base. V and J are truncated by 9 bases and 5 bases respectively, leaving an intervening sequence of 10 bases. The germline V gene encodes CDR1 SNHLY and CDR2 FYNNEI. The sequence derives from a man aged 18 to 30 in good health. The sequencing input was naive CD8+ T cells sorted from blood. Reading the label with the study, this specimen's cell subset or site is: CD45RA+CCR7+. The sequence links TRBV2 to TRBJ1-1, and perhaps TRBD1 as D gene, on 5 matching bases. CDR3 region: CARGTGTEAFF. The DNA is as follows: TGTGCCAGAGGGACCGGAACTGAAGCTTTCTTT.